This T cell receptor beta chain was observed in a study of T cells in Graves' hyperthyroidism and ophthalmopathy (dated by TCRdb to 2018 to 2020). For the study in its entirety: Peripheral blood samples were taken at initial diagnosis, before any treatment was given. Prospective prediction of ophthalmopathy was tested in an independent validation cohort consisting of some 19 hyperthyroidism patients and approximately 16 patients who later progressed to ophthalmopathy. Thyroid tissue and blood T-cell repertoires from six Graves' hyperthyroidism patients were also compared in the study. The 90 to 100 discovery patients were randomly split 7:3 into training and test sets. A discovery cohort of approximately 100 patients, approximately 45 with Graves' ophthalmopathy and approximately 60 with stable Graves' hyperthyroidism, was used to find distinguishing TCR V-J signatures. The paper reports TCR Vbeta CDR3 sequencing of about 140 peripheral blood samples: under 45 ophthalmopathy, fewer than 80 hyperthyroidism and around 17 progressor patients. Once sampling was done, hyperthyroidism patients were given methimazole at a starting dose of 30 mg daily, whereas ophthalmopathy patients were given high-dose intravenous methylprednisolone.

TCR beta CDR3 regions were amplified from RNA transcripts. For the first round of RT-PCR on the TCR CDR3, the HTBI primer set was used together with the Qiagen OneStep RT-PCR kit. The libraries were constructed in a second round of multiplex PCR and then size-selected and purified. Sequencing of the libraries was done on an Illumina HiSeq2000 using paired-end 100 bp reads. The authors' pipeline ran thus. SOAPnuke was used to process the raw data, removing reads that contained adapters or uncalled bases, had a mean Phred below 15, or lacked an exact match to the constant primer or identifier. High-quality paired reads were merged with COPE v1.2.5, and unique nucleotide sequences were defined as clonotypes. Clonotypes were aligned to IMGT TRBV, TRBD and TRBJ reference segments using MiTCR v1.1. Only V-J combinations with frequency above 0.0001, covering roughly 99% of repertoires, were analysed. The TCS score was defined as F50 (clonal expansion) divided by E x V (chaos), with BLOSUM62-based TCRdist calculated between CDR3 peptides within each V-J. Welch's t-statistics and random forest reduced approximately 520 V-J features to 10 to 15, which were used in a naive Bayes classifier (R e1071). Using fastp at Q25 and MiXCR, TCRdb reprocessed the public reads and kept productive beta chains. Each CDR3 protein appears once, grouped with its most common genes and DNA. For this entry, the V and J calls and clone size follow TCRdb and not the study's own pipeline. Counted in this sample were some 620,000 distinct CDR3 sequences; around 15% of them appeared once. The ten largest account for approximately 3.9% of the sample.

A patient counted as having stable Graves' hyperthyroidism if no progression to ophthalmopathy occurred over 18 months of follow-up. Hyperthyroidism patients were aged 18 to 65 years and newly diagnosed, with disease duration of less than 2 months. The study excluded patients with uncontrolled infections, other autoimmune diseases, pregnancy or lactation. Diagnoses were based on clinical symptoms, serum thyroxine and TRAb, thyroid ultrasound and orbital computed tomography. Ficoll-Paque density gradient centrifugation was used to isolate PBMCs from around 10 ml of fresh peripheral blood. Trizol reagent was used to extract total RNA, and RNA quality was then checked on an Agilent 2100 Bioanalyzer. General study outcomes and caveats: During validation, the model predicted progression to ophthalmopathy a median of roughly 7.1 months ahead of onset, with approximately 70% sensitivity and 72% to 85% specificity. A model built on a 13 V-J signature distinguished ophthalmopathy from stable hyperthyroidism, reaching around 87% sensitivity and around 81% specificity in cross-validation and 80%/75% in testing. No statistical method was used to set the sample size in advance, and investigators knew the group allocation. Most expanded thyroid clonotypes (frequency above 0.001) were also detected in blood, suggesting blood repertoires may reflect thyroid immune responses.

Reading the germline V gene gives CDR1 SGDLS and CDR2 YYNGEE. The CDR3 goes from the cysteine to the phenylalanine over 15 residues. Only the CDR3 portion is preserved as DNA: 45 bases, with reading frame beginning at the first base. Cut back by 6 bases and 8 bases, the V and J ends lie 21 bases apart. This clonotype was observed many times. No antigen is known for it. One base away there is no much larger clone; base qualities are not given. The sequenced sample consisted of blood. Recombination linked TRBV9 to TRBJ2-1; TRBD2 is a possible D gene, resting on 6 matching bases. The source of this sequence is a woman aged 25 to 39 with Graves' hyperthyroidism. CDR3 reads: CASTKTGVRLDEQFF. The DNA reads TGTGCCAGCACCAAGACGGGGGTCAGATTGGATGAGCAGTTCTTC.